The T cell receptor beta chain described here comes from a study of blood T cells in healthy people across ages. Using a J-beta primer mix together with a sample-barcoded 5' primer, a second PCR was run for about 6 to 11 cycles. TCRdb itself ran the 5' RACE reads through MiXCR, one entry per CDR3 protein. The table includes approximately 960,000 distinct CDR3 sequences, 29% detected once. As regards this clonotype: An end of the junction differs from the germline gene, which may be a read error.

The germline V gene has CDR1 MDHEN and CDR2 SYDVKM. The length of the CDR3 is 10 residues. These data are also associated with another study on T cells of mothers and their children.

V is TRBV28 and J is TRBJ1-2; D gene ambiguous. This clonotype originated in a woman aged 40 to 55 in good health. Sequenced sample: blood. The CDR3 DNA reads as TGTGCCAACAGTTCCCTTGGCTACACCTTC. As protein: CANSSLGYTF.